The 15 T cell receptor beta chains reported below all come from one sample, sequenced in a study of cytomegalovirus exposure and HLA in healthy donors. Primers included in the PCR were 60 Vbeta and 13 Jbeta primers. TCRdb keeps only in-frame clones here, not all; method: immunoSEQ multiplex PCR. The sample lists about 110,000 clones, about three quarters occurring once. Material for sequencing was PBMCs. The receptors were sampled from a woman aged 45-59 years in good health and CMV-seropositive.

V is TRBV19 and J is TRBJ1-2; D might be TRBD1 (5 bases). The length of the CDR3 is 13 residues. The V gene lost 5 bases and the J gene lost 7 bases, with 14 bases spanning the gap. Germline CDR1 and CDR2: LNHDA and SQIVND (reference sequence). Written as DNA, the CDR3 is TGTGCCAGTAGTTTCTGGGGGACTGGTGGCTACACCTTC. Its translation: CASSFWGTGGYTF.

The V and J genes are TRBV7-2 and TRBJ1-5; TRBD1 matches at 9 bases. Trimming at V came to 1 base and at J to 2 bases, leaving 9 bases not matched to a gene. Germline CDR1 SGHTA, CDR2 FQGNSA. The CDR3 totals 18 residues. The CDR3 loop is CASSLGTGVRMGNQPQHF. The CDR3 region has the DNA TGTGCCAGCAGCTTAGGGACAGGGGTCCGGATGGGCAATCAGCCCCAGCATTTT.

This clone was counted only a few times. The V call is TRBV10-3, the J call TRBJ1-6, with 8 bases lining up with TRBD1. Per the germline V gene, CDR1 is ENHRY and CDR2 is SYGVKD. The CDR3 length is 14 residues. V lost 6 bases, J lost 7 bases, and 5 bases stayed unmatched. The CDR3 here is CAIRGTGGNSPLHF. The CDR3, as DNA: TGTGCCATCAGGGGGACAGGCGGGAATTCACCCCTCCACTTT.

This CDR3 reads CASSAPNTGTGVYEQYF. CDR3 nucleotide sequence: TGTGCCAGCAGCGCTCCGAATACCGGGACAGGGGTCTACGAGCAGTACTTC. The chain is built from TRBV7-9 and TRBJ2-7, with 10 bases identical to TRBD1. The CDR3 loop spans 17 amino acids. After removal of 5 bases from V and 3 bases from J, the junction contained 13 bases not matched to a gene. Germline loops: CDR1 SEHNR, CDR2 FQNEAQ (reference sequence).

This rearrangement joins TRBV14 to TRBJ2-1; D is perhaps TRBD1 (5 bases). Trimming left V 1 base short and J 0 bases short, with 10 bases between. Germline V gene sequence: CDR1 SGHDN, CDR2 FVKESK. The CDR3 contains 16 residues. Written as DNA, the CDR3 is TGTGCCAGCAGCCAAGCAGGGATAAGCTCCTACAATGAGCAGTTCTTC. Amino acid sequence: CASSQAGISSYNEQFF.

V and J are TRBV2 and TRBJ2-5; D is possibly TRBD1 (6 bases). The CDR3 is 15 residues long. Germline V lookup: CDR1 SNHLY, CDR2 FYNNEI. V was trimmed by 0 bases and J by 4 bases, leaving 12 bases between them. The CDR3 DNA follows: TGTGCCAGCAGTGAAGCCCCCAGGGGACCAGAGACCCAGTACTTC. Translation gives CASSEAPRGPETQYF.

For this clone: At one boundary the junction diverges from the germline segment, which might be a read error. The V call is TRBV7-9, the J call TRBJ1-1, with 9 positions matching TRBD1. The CDR3 consists of 13 residues. CDR1 SEHNR and CDR2 FQNEAQ come from the germline V gene (reference sequence). CDR3 sequence (DNA): TGTTCCAGCAGCTCCACCACAGGGGGCAAAGCTTTCTTT. Its translation: CSSSSTTGGKAFF.

This clone has just a few counts. V and J are TRBV6-6 and TRBJ1-1; D is unresolved. Germline assignment: CDR1 MNHNY and CDR2 SVGAGI (reference sequence). This CDR3 has 13 amino acids. V lost 2 bases and J 10 bases, leaving 14 bases between the germline ends. CDR3 DNA: TGTGCCAGCAGTTACGGTTCCGAGGTTGCAGCTTTCTTT. This sequence encodes CASSYGSEVAAFF.

The rearrangement links TRBV9 to TRBJ1-3; the D gene is possibly TRBD1 (5 bases). The V end was cut by 4 bases, the J end by 0 bases, with 14 bases between. Germline V lookup: CDR1 SGDLS, CDR2 YYNGEE. The CDR3 length is 16 residues. This CDR3 is CASSPKGAVSGNTIYF. Written as DNA, the CDR3 is TGTGCCAGCAGCCCAAAAGGGGCCGTCTCTGGAAACACCATATATTTT.

The chain recombines TRBV6-6 with TRBJ2-7; 9 bases match TRBD1. V shed 3 bases and J 3 bases; nucleotides not matched to a gene: 3. Germline V CDR1 and CDR2: MNHNY, SVGAGI (reference sequence). The length of the CDR3 is 14 residues. The CDR3 region has the DNA TGTGCCAGCAGTTATTGGACAGGGGACTACGAGCAGTACTTC. Residues: CASSYWTGDYEQYF.

In DNA, the CDR3 is TGTGCCAGCTCACCGCTACCGCCAACGGGGGTTGCAACTAATGAAAAACTGTTTTTT. Its translation is CASSPLPPTGVATNEKLFF. The chain is built from TRBV18 and TRBJ1-4; a weak D match, TRBD1 (5 bases). Germline CDR1 reads KGHSH; CDR2 reads LQKENI. The V end lost 3 bases, the J end lost 0 bases, and 20 bases lay between the germline ends. This CDR3 has 19 amino acids.

This clone appeared a few times. The rearrangement joins TRBV4-3 to TRBJ2-3, with TRBD2 matching 9 bases. V lost 0 bases, J lost 4 bases, and 2 bases stayed unmatched. Per the germline V gene, CDR1 is LGHNA and CDR2 is YSLEER. The CDR3 is 15 amino acids. The CDR3 coding sequence is TGCGCCAGCAGCCAAGAGCGGGGGGGCCCAGATACGCAGTATTTT. Translated: CASSQERGGPDTQYF.

The genes are TRBV7-6 and TRBJ2-5; the D gene is possibly TRBD1 (5 bases). CDR1 is SGHVS, CDR2 FNYEAQ, per germline. This CDR3 is built from 15 residues. Trimming took 2 bases from V and 5 from J, leaving 15 bases between them. CDR3 protein: CASSLKQVYGETQYF. In nucleotides, the CDR3 is TGTGCCAGCAGCTTAAAACAGGTGTATGGCGAGACCCAGTACTTC.

The chain recombines TRBV18 with TRBJ1-1; D may be TRBD1 (5 bases). Trimming stripped 3 bases from V and 5 bases from J, with 16 bases between. The CDR3 extends over 15 amino acids. CDR1 and CDR2 from the germline V gene are KGHSH and LQKENI. CDR3 nucleotides: TGTGCCAGCTCACCGCTTGCGGAGGGGTTGACTGAAGCTTTCTTT. Encoded protein: CASSPLAEGLTEAFF.

In this sample, this clone turned up many times. The chain carries TRBV6-6 and TRBJ1-4, with D uncertain. The length of the CDR3 is 14 residues. From germline, CDR1 is MNHNY and CDR2 SVGAGI (reference sequence). V lost 6 bases and J lost 3, with 11 bases in between. The chain's CDR3 is CASSPTVSNEKLFF. CDR3 nucleotides: TGTGCCAGCAGCCCAACAGTGTCTAATGAAAAACTGTTTTTT.